Following are 22 T cell receptor beta chains from one sample sequenced in a study of T cells in Graves' hyperthyroidism and ophthalmopathy. There were TCR beta CDR3 regions amplified from RNA transcripts. Initially, a first-round RT-PCR of the TCR CDR3 employed the HTBI primer set. TCRdb passed the multiplex PCR reads through MiXCR, listing each CDR3 protein once. The sample has 450,000 to 500,000 distinct CDR3 sequences; roughly 23% are singletons. Sequenced input: blood. Receptor source: a woman in her 70s with Graves' ophthalmopathy.

This clonotype was seen a few times. This chain links TRBV13 with TRBJ2-7; D call uncertain. V lost 5 bases and J 8 bases, leaving 16 bases between the germline ends. CDR3 length: 13 residues. Germline CDR1 and CDR2: PRHDT and FYEKMQ (reference sequence). The CDR3 spells CASSPHVVAKQYF. CDR3 coding DNA: TGTGCCAGCAGCCCCCATGTGGTGGCCAAGCAGTACTTC.

In this sample, this clonotype turned up many times. The chain links TRBV12-3 or TRBV12-4 to TRBJ2-2; 7 bases agree with TRBD2. The CDR3 is made up of 16 amino acids. The V segment lost 5 bases and the J segment 1 base; nucleotides outside the gene matches: 7. CDR3 DNA: TGTGCCAGCAGTACTGGCGGGGGAGGGAACACCGGGGAGCTGTTTTTT. It yields the protein CASSTGGGGNTGELFF.

This clonotype was detected many times. The V call is TRBV5-1, the J call TRBJ1-1; a weak D match, TRBD1 (5 bases). The germline V gene encodes CDR1 SGHRS and CDR2 YFSETQ. The ends were cut back, 4 bases at V and 2 bases at J, with 12 bases in the middle. The CDR3 is 14 amino acids. The CDR3 spells CASSMGPSNTEAFF. DNA of the CDR3: TGCGCCAGCAGCATGGGACCGTCAAACACTGAAGCTTTCTTT.

The gene calls are TRBV20-1 and TRBJ2-2; 10 bases line up with TRBD1. Germline V gene lookup returns CDR1 DFQATT and CDR2 SNEGSKA (reference sequence). Trimming took 5 bases from V and 6 from J; bases not matched to a gene: 3. CDR3 length: 13 residues. The CDR3 loop reads CSAGQGGPGELFF. CDR3 DNA: TGCAGTGCTGGACAGGGGGGGCCCGGGGAGCTGTTTTTT.

This clonotype was recorded a few times. The chain combines TRBV19 with TRBJ2-3; no firm D call. V gave up 3 bases and J gave up 12 bases, with 4 bases separating them. Germline V gene data show CDR1 as LNHDA and CDR2 as SQIVND (reference sequence). The CDR3 sequence is 9 residues long. CDR3 protein: CASSIPQYF. The CDR3 nucleotides read TGTGCCAGTAGTATCCCCCAGTATTTT.

V usage is TRBV3-1 and J usage is TRBJ2-1, with D possibly being TRBD1 (7 bases). CDR1 and CDR2 (germline): LGHDT, YNNKEL (reference sequence). Trimming removed 7 bases at V and 6 bases at J, with 22 bases between. CDR3 length equals 16 residues. The CDR3: CASNTPGTAGGNEQFF. The CDR3 region has the DNA TGTGCCAGCAACACACCTGGGACAGCCGGGGGCAATGAGCAGTTCTTC.

V is TRBV7-9 and J is TRBJ1-5, with a weak D call TRBD1 (5 bases). Germline V gives CDR1 SEHNR, CDR2 FQNEAQ (reference sequence). This CDR3 contains 17 residues. Trimming stripped 0 bases from V and 1 base from J, with 13 bases between. CDR3 coding DNA: TGTGCCAGCAGCTTAGCCGGGGCGGGGGGGAGCAATCAGCCCCAGCATTTT. This translates into CASSLAGAGGSNQPQHF.

This clonotype was detected only a few times. The rearrangement joins TRBV10-3 to TRBJ1-3; tentatively, D is TRBD1 (6 bases). Between the trimmed V and J ends, which lost 6 bases and 1 base, there was a span of 19 bases. Germline assignment: CDR1 ENHRY and CDR2 SYGVKD. The CDR3 contains 17 residues. CDR3 amino acids: CAISNLQGSISGNTIYF. The CDR3 DNA follows: TGTGCCATCAGCAATTTACAGGGTTCTATTTCTGGAAACACCATATATTTT.

V usage is TRBV5-1 and J usage is TRBJ2-7; TRBD2 is a possible D gene (7 bases). CDR1 is SGHRS and CDR2 is YFSETQ in the germline V gene. The CDR3 consists of 14 residues. The ends were cut back, 1 base at V and 4 bases at J, with 12 bases in the middle. The CDR3 DNA follows: TGCGCCAGCAGCTTGTTGGGAGGGACATACGAGCAGTACTTC. Amino acid sequence: CASSLLGGTYEQYF.

This clonotype was observed a few times. The chain is built from TRBV18 and TRBJ2-1; D perhaps matches TRBD1 (6 bases). The V and J ends lost 5 bases and 10 bases respectively, with 12 bases between them. CDR3 length equals 12 residues. Germline V gene data show CDR1 as KGHSH and CDR2 as LQKENI. The chain's CDR3 is CASSSKGDEQFF. The CDR3 coding sequence is TGTGCCAGCTCATCAAAGGGGGACGAGCAGTTCTTC.

This clonotype was observed a handful of times. The chain combines TRBV29-1 with TRBJ2-1; D is ambiguous. Germline loops: CDR1 SQVTM, CDR2 ANQGSEA. The ends were cut back, 6 bases at V and 11 bases at J, with 14 bases in the middle. This CDR3 is built from 11 residues. The CDR3 reads CSVKKQSKQFF. The CDR3 DNA is TGCAGCGTCAAAAAGCAGTCAAAGCAGTTCTTC.

The V gene is TRBV20-1, the J gene TRBJ2-4; tentatively, D is TRBD1 or TRBD2 (5 bases each). The CDR3 contains 13 residues. The V end lost 5 bases, the J end lost 5 bases, and 13 bases lay between the germline ends. Germline V CDR1 and CDR2: DFQATT, SNEGSKA (reference sequence). The CDR3 DNA follows: TGCAGTGCTGTCCGAGGGGCGGAAAACATTCAGTACTTC. Encoded protein: CSAVRGAENIQYF.

Notes on this clonotype: A much larger clone sits a single nucleotide away, making a read error possible. The chain carries TRBV2 and TRBJ2-7; D possibly corresponds to TRBD2 (5 bases). From germline, CDR1 is SNHLY and CDR2 FYNNEI. The CDR3 extends over 13 amino acids. V gave up 8 bases and J gave up 0 bases, with 11 bases separating them. The CDR3 DNA is TGTGCCAGCGCAGGAGGAGTCTCCTACGAGCAGTACTTC. It translates to CASAGGVSYEQYF.

This clonotype was recorded a few times. The gene calls are TRBV6-1 and TRBJ2-3; tentative D call: TRBD1 (5 bases). The germline V gene encodes CDR1 MNHNS and CDR2 SASEGT. Between the trimmed V and J ends, which lost 2 bases and 2 bases, there was a span of 11 bases. CDR3 length: 15 amino acids. CDR3 sequence (DNA): TGTGCCAGCAGTGAATCTAGGGGAATCACAGATACGCAGTATTTT. Protein product: CASSESRGITDTQYF.

Many counts were recorded for this clonotype. The V and J genes are TRBV7-2 and TRBJ2-1, with D hard to call. This CDR3 has 12 residues. Germline V gives CDR1 SGHTA, CDR2 FQGNSA. Trimming removed 5 bases at V and 9 bases at J, with 11 bases between. The CDR3 sequence: CASSLPAAEQFF. The CDR3 DNA follows: TGTGCCAGCAGCCTCCCGGCGGCTGAGCAGTTCTTC.

This chain joins TRBV4-3 and TRBJ2-7, with TRBD2 as a possible D gene (5 bases). Germline V gene sequence: CDR1 LGHNA, CDR2 YSLEER. V lost 4 bases, J lost 5 bases, and 21 bases lay in between. The CDR3 is 16 residues long. The CDR3 is CASSRQAAGMRDEQYF. In DNA, the CDR3 is TGCGCCAGCAGCCGCCAAGCGGCCGGGATGAGAGACGAGCAGTACTTC.

This clonotype was observed at least ten times. The genes are TRBV2 and TRBJ1-4, with 8 nucleotides matching TRBD1. V was clipped by 3 bases and J by 6 bases; unmatched bases: 6. Germline CDR1 reads SNHLY; CDR2 reads FYNNEI. The CDR3 runs to 15 residues. The CDR3 region has the DNA TGTGCCAGCAGTGAGATGGACAGGGCTTATGAAAAACTGTTTTTT. It is translated as CASSEMDRAYEKLFF.

The chain uses TRBV5-5 and TRBJ2-7; a weak D match, TRBD1 (5 bases). CDR1 and CDR2 (germline): SGHKS, YYEKEE (reference sequence). The germline V and J ends were trimmed by 5 bases and 7 bases, with 19 bases remaining between them. The CDR3 totals 14 residues. CDR3 DNA: TGTGCCAGCAGACCGCCGACAGAGGCGAAGGAGCAGTACTTC. Its translation: CASRPPTEAKEQYF.

The table lists this clonotype with a few counts. J is TRBJ2-4 and V is TRBV5-1; 7 bases fit TRBD2. J gave up 6 bases and V 4 bases, and 7 bases lay outside the gene matches. The CDR3 is 14 residues long. CDR1 and CDR2 from the germline V gene are SGHRS and YFSETQ. The CDR3 nucleotides read TGCGCCAGCAGCCCCGGACTAGACCTAAACATTCAGTACTTC. Protein sequence: CASSPGLDLNIQYF.

This sequence joins TRBV7-2 and TRBJ2-6; D is unclear. Germline V CDR1 and CDR2: SGHTA, FQGNSA. V lost 2 bases to trimming and J lost 0 bases, with 11 bases between them. CDR3 length: 17 amino acids. CDR3 DNA: TGTGCCAGCAGCTTAAGTTTCTGGCACTCTGGGGCCAACGTCCTGACTTTC. This translates into CASSLSFWHSGANVLTF.

This clonotype was counted a few times. The chain carries TRBV2 and TRBJ1-4; D is perhaps TRBD1 (6 bases). The CDR3 totals 10 residues. Trimming stripped 7 bases from V and 10 bases from J, with 7 bases between. Germline CDR1 SNHLY, CDR2 FYNNEI. CDR3 region: CASKGGKLFF. CDR3 DNA sequence: TGTGCCAGCAAGGGGGGAAAACTGTTTTTT.

In this sample, this clonotype turned up many times. This sequence joins TRBV10-3 and TRBJ1-5; D unclear. CDR3 length equals 15 residues. Between the trimmed V and J ends, which lost 3 bases and 1 base, there was a span of 10 bases. CDR1 and CDR2 (germline): ENHRY, SYGVKD. The CDR3 nucleotides read TGTGCCATCAGTGACTGGGCGTTGAGCAATCAGCCCCAGCATTTT. Protein sequence: CAISDWALSNQPQHF.